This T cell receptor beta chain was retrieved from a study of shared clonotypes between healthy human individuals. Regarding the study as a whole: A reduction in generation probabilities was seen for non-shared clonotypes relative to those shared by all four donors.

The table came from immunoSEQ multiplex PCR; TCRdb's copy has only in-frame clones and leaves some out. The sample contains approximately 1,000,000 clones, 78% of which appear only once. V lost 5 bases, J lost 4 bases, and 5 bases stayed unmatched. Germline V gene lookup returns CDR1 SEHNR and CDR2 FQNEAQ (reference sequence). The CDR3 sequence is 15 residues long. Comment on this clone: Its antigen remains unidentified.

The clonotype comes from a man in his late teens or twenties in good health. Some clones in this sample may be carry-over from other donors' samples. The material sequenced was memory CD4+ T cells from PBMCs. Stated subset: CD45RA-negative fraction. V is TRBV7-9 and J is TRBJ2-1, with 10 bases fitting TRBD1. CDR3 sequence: CASSRGQGRYNEQFF. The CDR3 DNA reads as TGTGCCAGCAGCAGGGGACAGGGGAGATACAATGAGCAGTTCTTC.